This T cell receptor (beta chain) comes out of a study of shared clonotypes between healthy human individuals. The study's findings and limits: Sorted-subset sequencing, rarefaction showed, was incomplete despite large depth.

The authors' processing: There were no quality scores in the junction-only immunoSEQ sequences, so filtering differed. TCRdb keeps only in-frame clones here, not all; method: immunoSEQ multiplex PCR. V and J calls and clone size are those listed in that table; D and trimming were worked out from the DNA. Of around 2,000,000 clones in the sample, approximately 95% were seen once. This clone showed up just a few times. Its antigen is still unknown. Trimming removed 4 bases from V and 4 bases from J, with 4 bases in between. Germline assignment: CDR1 GTSNPN and CDR2 SVGIG (reference sequence). The CDR3 runs to 10 residues. Terminally differentiated effector memory CD45RA+ cells were excluded from the naive CD8 cells, which were CD45RO-negative and positively selected for CCR7. Donors comprised only Caucasian adults living in Nashville, Tennessee.

The TCR originated in a young man in good health. Sample: naive CD8+ T cells sorted from blood. The chain has TRBV30 and TRBJ1-2; D uncertain. The CDR3 loop is CAWKSYGYTF. The CDR3 nucleotides read TGTGCCTGGAAAAGCTATGGCTACACCTTC.